The 2 T cell receptor beta chains reported below all come from one sample, sequenced in a study of cytomegalovirus exposure and HLA in healthy donors (dated by TCRdb to about 2017). Receptors were amplified or captured by the immunoSEQ multiplex PCR assay. TCRdb holds this immuneACCESS table with in-frame rearrangements only. Some clones are missing; in checked studies, unresolved V genes explain under half, and the rest has no known cause. In all, the sample holds 300,000 to 400,000 clones, and 70% to 90% of those were seen once. Approximately 0.96% of the sample is in the top ten clones. Sequenced sample: PBMCs. These receptors all stem from a man aged 30 to 45 in good health and CMV-seronegative.

The genes are TRBV5-1 and TRBJ2-7, with 10 nucleotides matching TRBD2. Germline loops: CDR1 SGHRS, CDR2 YFSETQ. This CDR3 has 18 amino acids. V gave up 0 bases and J gave up 0 bases; unmatched junction bases: 9. The CDR3 spells CASSLGLAGGRGSYEQYF. The CDR3 bases are TGCGCCAGCAGCTTGGGATTAGCGGGGGGCCGGGGCTCCTACGAGCAGTACTTC. The whole variable domain, filled in from reference TRBV5-1 and TRBJ2-7, reads KAGVTQTPRYLIKTRGQQVTLSCSPISGHRSVSWYQQTPGQGLQFLFEYFSETQRNKGNFPGRFSGRQFSNSRSEMNVSTLELGDSALYLCASSLGLAGGRGSYEQYFGPGTRLTVT.

A word on this clone: The sample contains more than one DNA sequence encoding this CDR3. The chain links TRBV4-1 to TRBJ2-7; 7 positions match TRBD1. The CDR3 extends over 13 amino acids. Germline V gene lookup returns CDR1 MGHRA and CDR2 YSYEKL. The V gene end was trimmed by 4 bases and the J gene end by 2 bases; junction bases not matched to a gene: 2. CDR3 coding DNA: TGCGCCAGCAGCCTCGGGACAGCCTACGAGCAGTACTTC. This encodes CASSLGTAYEQYF.